This T cell receptor beta chain came from a study of cytomegalovirus exposure and HLA in healthy donors. Overall study findings and caveats: Listed as cytomegalovirus-associated were 164 TCR beta chains. Reports showed the classifier diagnosing cytomegalovirus status with high specificity and sensitivity.

Comment on this clone: The antigen is not known.

The approximately 130-subject validation cohort, separate from the approximately 630-subject first cohort, included the donors. This table comes from immunoSEQ multiplex PCR, and its TCRdb copy is limited to in-frame clones, with some not included. Of around 70,000 clones listed, about 93% are singletons. The TCR sequence derives from a woman aged 18-35 years in good health and CMV-seronegative. Sequenced sample: PBMCs.

CDR3 loop: CASRQTGSPEQFF. The CDR3 region has the DNA TGTGCCAGCAGACAAACAGGGTCCCCTGAGCAGTTCTTC. J is TRBJ2-1 and V is TRBV5-8; possible D gene TRBD1, 6 bases. Trimming removed 5 bases from V and 9 bases from J, with 15 bases in between. This CDR3 comprises 13 residues. Per the germline V gene, CDR1 is SGHTS and CDR2 is YDEGEE.